This T cell receptor (beta chain) stems from a study of T-cell memory formation after mild COVID-19. Whole-study results and caveats: Confirmation was lacking for SARS-CoV-2 specificity of second-wave clones that peaked on day 37.

The CDR3 contains 13 residues. Trimming left V 6 bases short and J 5 bases short, with 11 bases between. Germline CDR1 SQVTM, CDR2 ANQGSEA. Employing constant-segment primers, 5'RACE generated TCR alpha and TCR beta cDNA libraries bearing sample barcodes and UMIs. TCRdb called the 5' RACE reads again in MiXCR, with one record for every CDR3 protein. The sample has about 290,000 distinct CDR3 sequences, roughly 15% seen once. This clonotype was counted a few times. Its matching antigen is unknown. Sequenced input: PBMCs or a T cell subset sorted from them (not recorded which). The sequence came from a man aged 18 to 30 who had mild COVID-19 (a few samples of this study predate the infection). Cell type and time point are not known. The chain carries TRBV29-1 and TRBJ1-6; D may be TRBD1 (5 bases). DNA for the CDR3: TGCAGCGTAGGGACGGATGATAATTCACCCCTCCACTTT. This sequence encodes CSVGTDDNSPLHF.